A single sample gave rise to the 21 T cell receptor beta chains below, sequenced in a study of siplizumab effects on memory and regulatory T cells. Only in-frame clones appear in the TCRdb table, and some are missing; sequencing was by immunoSEQ multiplex PCR. The data contain some 40,000 clones, about 90% of them singletons. The sequenced sample was naive CD4+ T cells sorted from blood. These receptor sequences come from a human donor in good health.

The CDR3 is CASSLDRPSYEQYF. The CDR3 DNA sequence: TGTGCCAGCAGCTTAGACAGGCCCTCCTACGAGCAGTACTTC. V is TRBV11-2 and J is TRBJ2-7; unclear D gene. V was trimmed by 0 bases and J by 0 bases, leaving 6 bases between them. Germline-derived CDR1 and CDR2 are SGHAT and FQNNGV. This CDR3 is 14 amino acids long.

A remark on this clone: At one of its ends the junction is not consistent with the germline gene, which may arise from a read error. The chain uses TRBV18 and TRBJ1-3; D is unclear. Germline V lookup: CDR1 KGHSH, CDR2 LQKENI. The CDR3 sequence is 15 residues long. The CDR3 region has the DNA TGTGCCAGCTCAGCACCTCCCTCCTCTGGAAACACCATATATTTT. Encoded protein: CASSAPPSSGNTIYF.

This clone was seen a few times. This chain links TRBV4-1 with TRBJ2-7; TRBD1 is a possible D gene (8 bases). This CDR3 region has 14 residues. The germline gives CDR1 MGHRA, CDR2 YSYEKL. Trimming cost V 4 bases and J 6 bases, with 16 bases left between them. CDR3 amino acids: CASSLMDREGEQYF. The CDR3 coding sequence is TGCGCCAGCAGCCTTATGGACAGGGAGGGCGAGCAGTACTTC.

The chain links TRBV5-1 to TRBJ1-6; weak D call: TRBD1 (5 bases). Trimming stripped 5 bases from V and 10 bases from J, with 25 bases between. This CDR3 region has 17 residues. Germline V gives CDR1 SGHRS, CDR2 YFSETQ. The CDR3 protein is CASRFIGGDHGQSPLHF. The DNA of the CDR3 is TGCGCCAGCAGATTCATAGGCGGGGACCATGGGCAATCACCCCTCCACTTT.

Comment on this clone: An end of the junction does not agree with germline; a read error may underlie this. The chain links TRBV6-1 to TRBJ1-1, with D perhaps TRBD1 (6 bases). CDR1 and CDR2 (germline): MNHNS, SASEGT. The CDR3 is 11 amino acids. The CDR3 region is CASSRQDEALF. The CDR3 region has the DNA TGTGCCAGCAGTAGACAGGATGAAGCTCTCTTT.

This clone was found once. V usage is TRBV18 and J usage is TRBJ2-1, with TRBD2 matching over 12 bases. After removal of 5 bases from V and 7 bases from J, the junction contained 6 bases not matched to a gene. The CDR3 has 15 amino acids. Germline values: CDR1 KGHSH, CDR2 LQKENI. CDR3 coding DNA: TGTGCCAGCTCAACACTAGCGGGGGGTTTGAATGAGCAGTTCTTC. Residues: CASSTLAGGLNEQFF.

V is TRBV7-3 and J is TRBJ1-1; D remains ambiguous. Germline loops: CDR1 SGHTA, CDR2 FQGTGA. This CDR3 has 13 residues. V was cut by 4 bases and J by 4 bases, with 10 bases left in between. Here the CDR3 reads CASSSQQSTEAFF. The DNA of the CDR3 is TGTGCCAGCAGCTCCCAACAGAGCACTGAAGCTTTCTTT.

This chain links TRBV6-5 with TRBJ1-1; no firm D call. Germline V CDR1 and CDR2: MNHEY, SVGAGI. There are 14 residues in the CDR3. Trimming took off 5 bases at V and 0 bases at J, with 10 bases between the two ends. In DNA, the CDR3 is TGTGCCAGCAGTCCTCATATAATGAACACTGAAGCTTTCTTT. Amino acid sequence: CASSPHIMNTEAFF.

The rearrangement links TRBV5-1 to TRBJ2-7, with D possibly being TRBD1 (5 bases). Trimming shortened V by 0 bases and J by 2 bases, and 9 bases separated the two germline ends. Germline V lookup: CDR1 SGHRS, CDR2 YFSETQ. This CDR3 spans 14 amino acids. CDR3 amino acids: CASSLGTSPYEQYF. CDR3 DNA sequence: TGCGCCAGCAGCTTGGGGACATCTCCCTACGAGCAGTACTTC.

The chain links TRBV12-5 to TRBJ2-1; TRBD2 agrees at 9 bases. CDR1 LGHNT and CDR2 FRNRAP come from the germline V gene. This CDR3 region has 16 residues. V shed 2 bases, J shed 7 bases, and the junction held 9 bases outside the gene matches. Here the CDR3 DNA reads TGTGCTAGTGGTTTGATGTTAGCGGGGGTACCAAATGAGCAGTTCTTC. Amino acid sequence: CASGLMLAGVPNEQFF. Filled out from reference TRBV12-5 and TRBJ2-1, the complete variable domain reads DARVTQTPRHKVTEMGQEVTMRCQPILGHNTVFWYRQTMMQGLELLAYFRNRAPLDDSGMPKDRFSAEMPDATLATLKIQPSEPRDSAVYFCASGLMLAGVPNEQFFGPGTRLTVL.

The V call is TRBV21-1, the J call TRBJ2-1. TRBV21-1 constitutes a pseudogene. This CDR3 has 13 residues. The CDR3 here is CASSKYGTPERFF. CDR3 in DNA: TGTGCCAGCAGCAAATACGGGACGCCTGAAAGGTTCTTC.

The J gene is TRBJ1-4, the V gene TRBV7-9; D gene unclear. CDR1 SEHNR and CDR2 FQNEAQ come from the germline V gene (reference sequence). The CDR3 runs 16 residues. The V gene lost 0 bases and the J gene lost 4 bases, with 12 bases spanning the gap. The CDR3, as DNA: TGTGCCAGCAGCTTAGCGTTTGGGCTCGGTAATGAAAAACTGTTTTTT. It codes for CASSLAFGLGNEKLFF.

V is TRBV7-3 and J is TRBJ2-3; either TRBD1 or TRBD2 may supply D (5 bases each). This CDR3 comprises 16 residues. The germline V and J ends were trimmed by 1 base and 6 bases, with 17 bases remaining between them. Germline CDR1 reads SGHTA; CDR2 reads FQGTGA. The CDR3: CASSLSGGAPSDTQYF. Written as DNA, the CDR3 is TGTGCCAGCAGCTTAAGTGGGGGAGCCCCGTCGGATACGCAGTATTTT.

The chain employs TRBV6-1 and TRBJ2-3; D is perhaps TRBD1 or TRBD2 (6 bases each). V lost 4 bases and J 3 bases, leaving 14 bases between the germline ends. There are 15 residues in the CDR3. Germline assignment: CDR1 MNHNS and CDR2 SASEGT. DNA for the CDR3: TGTGCCAGCAGTGCGCTAACGGGGGCAACAGATACGCAGTATTTT. Protein: CASSALTGATDTQYF.

The chain uses TRBV18 and TRBJ2-7, with 7 bases identical to TRBD2. CDR3 length equals 14 residues. Trimming took 3 bases from V and 5 from J; bases not matched to a gene: 7. Germline V lookup: CDR1 KGHSH, CDR2 LQKENI. The DNA of the CDR3 is TGTGCCAGCTCACCCCCGGGACTAATCAACGAGCAGTACTTC. The encoded protein is CASSPPGLINEQYF.

The chain combines TRBV5-5 with TRBJ1-1; TRBD1 might be the D (5 bases). This CDR3 is 15 amino acids long. V was trimmed by 4 bases and J by 0 bases, leaving 13 bases between them. The germline gives CDR1 SGHKS, CDR2 YYEKEE (reference sequence). The CDR3 sequence is CASSPLQGMNTEAFF. CDR3 in DNA: TGTGCCAGCAGCCCCCTTCAGGGAATGAACACTGAAGCTTTCTTT.

This clone has a single count. V and J are TRBV11-1 and TRBJ2-5; D might be TRBD1 or TRBD2, each matching 6 bases. Per the germline V gene, CDR1 is SGHAT and CDR2 is FQDESV (reference sequence). The V end lost 4 bases, the J end lost 5 bases, and 17 bases lay between the germline ends. This CDR3 contains 15 residues. The CDR3 DNA follows: TGTGCCAGCAGCTCGGGGGCCCGGAAGCCGGAGACCCAGTACTTC. Its protein is CASSSGARKPETQYF.

The chain's CDR3 is CASSQGRTSGRGNEQFF. CDR3 DNA sequence: TGTGCCAGCAGCCAAGGGCGAACTAGCGGGAGGGGCAATGAGCAGTTCTTC. This sequence joins TRBV4-2 and TRBJ2-1; the match to TRBD2 covers 13 bases. CDR1 LGHNA and CDR2 YNFKEQ come from the germline V gene. The ends lost 1 base at V and 6 bases at J; junction bases unmatched: 6. The CDR3 is 17 residues long.

A remark on this clone: The junction shows a germline mismatch at one end, possibly a read error. The chain recombines TRBV7-7 with TRBJ1-3; no clear D. Germline V lookup: CDR1 SSHAT, CDR2 FNYEAQ (reference sequence). The CDR3 is 14 residues long. The CDR3 protein is CASSSPNSGNTIYF. The CDR3, as DNA: TGTGCTAGCAGTTCCCCCAACTCTGGAAACACCATATATTTT.

This chain joins TRBV12-5 and TRBJ2-7; 7 bases are a match to TRBD2. Germline assignment: CDR1 LGHNT and CDR2 FRNRAP. V lost 4 bases and J lost 1; bases outside the gene matches: 10. The CDR3 contains 16 residues. CDR3 amino acids: CASGSSPSGRSYEQYF. CDR3 in DNA: TGTGCTAGTGGTTCTTCTCCTAGCGGCAGATCCTACGAGCAGTACTTC.

This CDR3 is CASSLEGQKNTGELFF. CDR3 nucleotide sequence: TGCGCCAGCAGCTTGGAAGGACAGAAGAACACCGGGGAGCTGTTTTTT. The V call is TRBV5-1, the J call TRBJ2-2; D is possibly TRBD1 (6 bases). V was clipped by 0 bases and J by 1 base, with 10 bases between them. The CDR3 runs to 16 residues. From germline, CDR1 is SGHRS and CDR2 YFSETQ.